This is a list of T cell receptor beta chains from one sample in a study of blood T cell repertoires in COVID-19. Clones were sequenced by immunoSEQ multiplex PCR, and TCRdb holds only the in-frame ones, with some missing. The table includes about 190,000 clones, roughly three quarters detected once. Sequenced material: peripheral blood. Receptors originate from a man aged 60 to 69 with active or convalescent COVID-19. Each CDR3 is given with its conserved first and last residue. The order of the fields is D gene, clone size, J gene, V gene, CDR3 protein, CDR3 DNA. A D gene is named only where the DNA matches it firmly. A row's size may be missing; if present it is once, few, many or a size class.

TRBD1	few	TRBJ1-4	TRBV28	CASSLLGTGEKLFF	TGTGCCAGCAGTTTATTAGGGACAGGCGAAAAACTGTTTTTT
.	.	TRBJ2-1	TRBV21-1	CASSKGLQSSYNEQFF	TGTGCCAGCAGCAAGGGACTACAGAGCTCCTACAATGAGCAGTTCTTC
TRBD1	.	TRBJ1-4	TRBV28	CASSFDRGGEKLFF	TGTGCCAGCAGTTTCGACAGGGGGGGTGAAAAACTGTTTTTT
TRBD2	.	TRBJ2-5	TRBV14	CASSPLGAGGRETQYF	TGTGCCAGCAGCCCCCTGGGCGCGGGGGGAAGAGAGACCCAGTACTTC
.	once	TRBJ2-7	TRBV18	CASSLGQGTYEQYF	TGTGCCAGCTCTCTTGGTCAGGGGACGTACGAGCAGTACTTC
.	once	TRBJ1-4	TRBV6-6	CASSVPRSEKLFF	TGTGCCAGCAGTGTACCTCGGAGTGAAAAACTGTTTTTT
.	.	TRBJ2-7	TRBV11-2	CASSLSAGDEQYF	TGTGCCAGCAGCTTATCAGCGGGCGACGAGCAGTACTTC
.	.	TRBJ2-1	TRBV6-6	CASSYSNGAKQFF	TGTGCCAGCAGTTACTCGAATGGGGCGAAGCAGTTCTTC
TRBD2	.	TRBJ2-7	TRBV13	CASSNPGLAVEQYF	TGTGCCAGCAGCAACCCGGGACTAGCGGTAGAGCAGTACTTC
.	.	TRBJ2-7	TRBV5-1	CASSLGWGTYYEQYF	TGCGCCAGCAGCTTGGGATGGGGCACTTACTACGAGCAGTACTTC
.	.	TRBJ2-2	TRBV5-5	CASSLAPGLGSRELFF	TGTGCCAGCAGCTTGGCCCCCGGCCTCGGGAGCCGGGAGCTGTTTTTT
.	.	TRBJ2-3	TRBV4-3	CASSQDGIPGRTDTQYF	TGCGCCAGCAGCCAAGATGGTATACCAGGGCGCACAGATACGCAGTATTTT
TRBD1	.	TRBJ2-5	TRBV5-1	CASQDRKGAETQYF	TGCGCCAGCCAGGACAGGAAAGGGGCAGAGACCCAGTACTTC
TRBD1	once	TRBJ2-7	TRBV28	CASSLQGSYEQYF	TGTGCCAGCAGCCTACAGGGGTCCTACGAGCAGTACTTC
TRBD2	.	TRBJ2-6	TRBV6-6	CASSRLAGGGSGANVLTF	TGTGCCAGCAGTCGACTAGCGGGAGGCGGCTCTGGGGCCAACGTCCTGACTTTC
TRBD1	.	TRBJ2-7	TRBV28	CASRPPHRDRGLWEQYF	TGTGCCAGCAGACCGCCTCACCGGGACAGGGGGCTATGGGAGCAGTACTTC
TRBD2	once	TRBJ2-1	TRBV9	CASSVTSGDNEQFF	TGTGCCAGCAGCGTGACTAGCGGGGACAATGAGCAGTTCTTC
TRBD2	.	TRBJ2-7	TRBV3-1/TRBV3-2	CASSQDGGGVADEQYF	TGTGCCAGCAGCCAAGATGGGGGGGGAGTAGCCGACGAGCAGTACTTC